The T cell receptor (beta chain) under discussion was sequenced for a study of blood T cell repertoires in COVID-19. Study in general: Some COVID-19 samples were acute and others convalescent; all came from the United States, Italy and Spain. The analysed material was cDNA or gDNA that came from T cells, B-cell-depleted T cells, or PBMCs.

In the study's own analysis: It was from reference gene primer amplification that nucleated cell counts were estimated. Assay used: immunoSEQ multiplex PCR; TCRdb lists only in-frame clones, some missing. V and J calls and clone size are copied from that table; D and trimming were computed from the DNA. Found here are 150,000 to 200,000 clones, 70% to 90% of them singletons; the top ten hold roughly 2.5%. Sequencing input: peripheral blood. This receptor was obtained from a woman of 80 years or more with COVID-19, enrolled during active disease.

The CDR3 DNA reads TGTGCCAGCAGGATGGGACAGAAAAATGAAAAACTGTTTTTT. It yields the protein CASRMGQKNEKLFF. The chain links TRBV2 to TRBJ1-4; TRBD1 matches 7 bases. The germline V gene has CDR1 SNHLY and CDR2 FYNNEI. The CDR3 totals 14 residues. J lost 5 bases, V lost 6 bases, and 6 bases had no gene match.